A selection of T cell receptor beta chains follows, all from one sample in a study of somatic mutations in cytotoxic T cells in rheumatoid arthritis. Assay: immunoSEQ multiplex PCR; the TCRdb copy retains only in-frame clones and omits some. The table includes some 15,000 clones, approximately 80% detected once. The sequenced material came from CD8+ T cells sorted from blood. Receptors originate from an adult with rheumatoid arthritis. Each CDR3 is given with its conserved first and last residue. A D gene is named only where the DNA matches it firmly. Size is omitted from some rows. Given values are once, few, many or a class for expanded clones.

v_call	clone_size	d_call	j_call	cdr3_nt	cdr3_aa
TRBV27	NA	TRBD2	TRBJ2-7	TGTGCCAGCAGTCTAGCGGTAAGCTCCTACGAGCAGTACTTC	CASSLAVSSYEQYF
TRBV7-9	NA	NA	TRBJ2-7	TGTGCCAGCAGCCCGGACTCGGGGCAGTACTTC	CASSPDSGQYF
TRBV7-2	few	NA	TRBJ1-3	TGTGCCAGCAGCTTTGGAAACACCATATATTTT	CASSFGNTIYF
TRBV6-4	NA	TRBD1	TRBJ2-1	TGTGCCACTGGACAGGGTGACAATGAGCAGTTCTTC	CATGQGDNEQFF
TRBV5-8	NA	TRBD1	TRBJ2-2	TGTGCCAGCAGCTGGGGGGACAGGGAGAGCACCGGGGAGCTGTTTTTT	CASSWGDRESTGELFF
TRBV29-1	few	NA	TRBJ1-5	TGCAGCGTTGGCGAGATTAGCAATCAGCCCCAGCATTTT	CSVGEISNQPQHF
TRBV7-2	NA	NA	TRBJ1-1	TGTGCCAGCAGCCCCCCCCGTGGGCGGGGGATCACTGAAGCTTTCTTT	CASSPPRGRGITEAFF
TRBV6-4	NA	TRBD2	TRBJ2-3	TGTGCCAGCAGTGCCGGGACTACATACACAGATACGCAGTATTTT	CASSAGTTYTDTQYF
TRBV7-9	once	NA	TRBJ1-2	TGTGCCAGCAGTCGAGGGGGGGAAGGCTACACCTTC	CASSRGGEGYTF
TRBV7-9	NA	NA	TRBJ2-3	TGTGCCTCACGGCTGGCCGGGGGCATCAGAGATACGCAGTATTTT	CASRLAGGIRDTQYF
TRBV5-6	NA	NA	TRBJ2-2	TGTGCCAGCAGCTCCCGACCGATCGGGGAGCTGTTTTTT	CASSSRPIGELFF
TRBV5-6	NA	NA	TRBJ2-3	TGTGCCAGCAAAGTGCGCCGGACCTCCACAGATACGCAGTATTTT	CASKVRRTSTDTQYF
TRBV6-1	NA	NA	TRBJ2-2	TGTGCCAGCAGTGAGAACGAGGCCTATAACACCGGGGAGCTGTTTTTT	CASSENEAYNTGELFF
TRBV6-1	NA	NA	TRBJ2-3	TGTGCCAGCAGCGTGATGGGGAGCACAGATACGCAGTATTTT	CASSVMGSTDTQYF
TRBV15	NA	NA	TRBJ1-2	TGTGCCACCAGCAGAGATAGAGGGAACGGCTACACCTTC	CATSRDRGNGYTF
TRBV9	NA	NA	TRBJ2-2	TGTGCCAGCAGCGTAGCTTCGGGGGTAGCGGCCGGGGAGCTGTTTTTT	CASSVASGVAAGELFF
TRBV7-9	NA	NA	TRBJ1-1	TGTGCCAGCAGCTTCGACCTTCCTCGACCTGAAGCTTTCTTT	CASSFDLPRPEAFF
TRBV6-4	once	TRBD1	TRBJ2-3	TGTGCCAGCAGTTCCAGGGGGCAGGGCACAGATACGCAGTATTTT	CASSSRGQGTDTQYF
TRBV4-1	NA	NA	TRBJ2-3	TGCGCCAGCAGCGAGGTAGCGGTCACAGATACGCAGTATTTT	CASSEVAVTDTQYF
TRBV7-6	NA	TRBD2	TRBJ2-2	TGTGCCAGCAGCCCGGGGACTAGCGGGGGCTACACCGGGGAGCTGTTTTTT	CASSPGTSGGYTGELFF
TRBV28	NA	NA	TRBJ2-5	TGTGCCAGCAGGCGCGCGGGACACACCGAACGGGGGACCCAGTACTTC	CASRRAGHTERGTQYF
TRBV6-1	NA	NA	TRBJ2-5	TGTGCCAGCAGTGAGGGTCCCGCTCAAGAGACCCAGTACTTC	CASSEGPAQETQYF
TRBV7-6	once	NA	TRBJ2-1	TGTGCCAGCAGCTTAGGTTGGGCAGGGAGCCACAATGAGCAGTTCTTC	CASSLGWAGSHNEQFF
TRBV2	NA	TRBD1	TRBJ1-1	TGTGCCAGCCGGACACCCGGGACAGGCCCTGAAGCTTTCTTT	CASRTPGTGPEAFF
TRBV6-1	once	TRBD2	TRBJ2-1	TGTGCCAGCAGTGAAGCTAGCGGGGCCGTATTCGAGCAGTTCTTC	CASSEASGAVFEQFF
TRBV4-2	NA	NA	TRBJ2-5	TGTGCCAGCAGCCAAGCTGACTATCAAGAGACCCAGTACTTC	CASSQADYQETQYF
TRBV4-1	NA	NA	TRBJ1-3	TGCGCCAGCAGCCAAGTATTCAGGGACTCTGGAAACACCATATATTTT	CASSQVFRDSGNTIYF
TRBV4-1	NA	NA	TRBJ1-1	TGCGCCAGCAGCCCACCGTCTAGAGGGAACACTGAAGCTTTCTTT	CASSPPSRGNTEAFF
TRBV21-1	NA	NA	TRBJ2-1	TGTGCCAGCAGCAAAGGGAACACAAGGACAGTCTACAATGAGCAGTTCTTC	CASSKGNTRTVYNEQFF
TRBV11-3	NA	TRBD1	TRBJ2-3	TGTGCCAGCAGCTTGACAGGGGAGTGGAGGCAGTATTTT	CASSLTGEWRQYF
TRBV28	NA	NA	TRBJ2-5	TGTGCCAGCAGTTTAGTCCGCAGGGGAGAGACCCAGTACTTC	CASSLVRRGETQYF
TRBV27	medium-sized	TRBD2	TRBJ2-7	TGTGCCAGCAGTCCAGCCCCATCCTCGGGCGGGGGCTACGAGCAGTACTTC	CASSPAPSSGGGYEQYF
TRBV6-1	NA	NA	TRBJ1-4	TGTGCCAGCAGTGAAGTCTGGATGGATGCTCTCGGAAATGTGTTGTTTTTT	CASSEVWMDALGNVLFF
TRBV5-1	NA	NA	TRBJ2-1	TGCGCCAGCAGCTTGGGTGTTGGGGGGAATGAGCAGTTCTTC	CASSLGVGGNEQFF
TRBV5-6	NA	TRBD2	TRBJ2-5	TGTGCCAGCAGCTTGGCCAGGCGCGGACTAGCGGGAGAGACCCAGTACTTC	CASSLARRGLAGETQYF
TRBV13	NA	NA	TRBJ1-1	TGTGCCAGCAGCTTAGTGTCAAGCGAAGCTTTCTTT	CASSLVSSEAFF
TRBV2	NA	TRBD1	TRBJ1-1	TGTGCCAGCAAGGACAGGGGCCCCATGAACACTGAAGCTTTCTTT	CASKDRGPMNTEAFF
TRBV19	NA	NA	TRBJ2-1	TGTGCCAGTAGTACCGCTAACGGGGGCCCCGAGCAGTTCTTC	CASSTANGGPEQFF
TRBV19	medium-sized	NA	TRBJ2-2	TGTGCCAGTAGTATCCCCTATCTGAACACCGGGGAGCTGTTTTTT	CASSIPYLNTGELFF
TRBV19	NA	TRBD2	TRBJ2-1	TGTGCCAGTAGAGTGGGACTACAATCCAACAATGAGCAGTTCTTC	CASRVGLQSNNEQFF
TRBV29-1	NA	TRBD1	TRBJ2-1	TGCAGCGTTACTTTTGAGGGGGCGGCCTACAATGAGCAGTTCTTC	CSVTFEGAAYNEQFF